Presented here are 24 T cell receptor beta chains from one specimen sequenced in a study of T cell clusters in autoimmune cytopenias. TRB was amplified from 250 ng of peripheral blood genomic DNA per sample. One tube held mixed TRB-A and TRB-B primer pools for touch-down PCR. With the multiplex PCR reads reprocessed, TCRdb shows one record per CDR3 protein and no DNA. The sample's table shows 7,700 or so distinct CDR3 sequences. Sample: peripheral blood. These receptors were taken from a human donor with an autoimmune cytopenia or autoimmune hepatitis (not recorded which).

Judged by frequency, this clonotype is medium-sized. The CDR3 is CASSYEGAVRGYTF. V gene TRBV6-5 combines with J gene TRBJ1-2; TCRdb returns TRBD1, unconfirmable since there is no DNA. This CDR3 comprises 14 residues. Germline values: CDR1 MNHEY, CDR2 SVGAGI.

The chain recombines TRBV12-3 or TRBV12-4 with TRBJ2-1; TCRdb designates TRBD2, a call that cannot be tested without DNA. This CDR3 spans 14 amino acids. The CDR3: CASSLGLPYNEQFF.

The chain recombines TRBV7-9 with TRBJ1-2. Germline V CDR1 and CDR2: SEHNR, FQNEAQ (reference sequence). The CDR3 is 11 residues long. The chain's CDR3 is CASSTFGGYTF.

Considering frequency, this clonotype is medium-sized. The V call is TRBV19, the J call TRBJ1-2; TCRdb outputs TRBD1, but without DNA this stays unchecked. The CDR3 sequence is 15 residues long. Germline V gene lookup returns CDR1 LNHDA and CDR2 SQIVND (reference sequence). CDR3: CASSFDRLSGNGYTF.

The rearrangement uses TRBV5-6 and TRBJ2-7; TCRdb returns TRBD2, unconfirmable since there is no DNA. This CDR3 has 15 residues. The germline V gene has CDR1 SGHDT and CDR2 YYEEEE. The CDR3 protein is CASSRGRGRVREQYF.

This chain uses TRBV27 with TRBJ2-3. In germline, CDR1 is MNHEY, CDR2 SMNVEV (reference sequence). There are 15 residues in the CDR3. Here the CDR3 reads CASSKMPPSTDTQYF.

The rearrangement joins TRBV6-1 to TRBJ1-3. The CDR3 has 14 amino acids. The germline V gene encodes CDR1 MNHNS and CDR2 SASEGT. CDR3 loop: CASRDTNSGNTIYF.

The chain joins TRBV27 to TRBJ2-7. This CDR3 region has 12 residues. Germline V lookup: CDR1 MNHEY, CDR2 SMNVEV (reference sequence). The CDR3 is CASSYKGNEQYF.

This chain uses TRBV7-9 with TRBJ2-6; there is no DNA to check the TCRdb D call of TRBD2. From germline, CDR1 is SEHNR and CDR2 FQNEAQ (reference sequence). The length of the CDR3 is 18 residues. The chain's CDR3 is CASSPTSWEVAGANVLTF.

V is TRBV20-1 and J is TRBJ1-5; the TCRdb D gene call, TRBD1, has no DNA to confirm it. The CDR3 length is 15 residues. Germline values: CDR1 DFQATT, CDR2 SNEGSKA (reference sequence). Here the CDR3 reads CSASEDRSRYQPQHF.

The chain couples TRBV30 to TRBJ2-3; TCRdb's D gene call, TRBD2, goes unchecked for lack of DNA. Germline loops: CDR1 GTSNPN, CDR2 SVGIG (reference sequence). This CDR3 is 15 amino acids long. CDR3 in amino acids: CACLFGTSSTDTQYF.

The chain joins TRBV6-4 to TRBJ2-7; the D gene TCRdb calls, TRBD1, cannot be checked with no DNA. The CDR3 covers 17 residues. Per germline, CDR1 MRHNA and CDR2 SNTAGT. The CDR3: CASSRSGTGGPTYEQYF.

The chain combines TRBV19 with TRBJ2-7; the D call of TRBD1 rests on TCRdb alone, since no DNA is present to check it. The germline CDR1 and CDR2 sequences are LNHDA and SQIVND (reference sequence). This CDR3 has 15 residues. The CDR3 loop reads CASTPGGRGNYEQYF.

J is TRBJ2-3 and V is TRBV12-3 or TRBV12-4; there is no DNA to check the TCRdb D call of TRBD1. This CDR3 comprises 15 residues. CDR3 in amino acids: CASSFAGGGTDTQYF.

The J gene is TRBJ2-5, the V gene TRBV15. The CDR3 has 15 amino acids. Germline lookup yields CDR1 LNHNV and CDR2 YYDKDF (reference sequence). CDR3 amino acids: CATSSLRGSQETQYF.

This chain joins TRBV20-1 and TRBJ2-5. CDR1 and CDR2 (germline): DFQATT, SNEGSKA (reference sequence). This CDR3 region has 13 residues. The chain's CDR3 is CSARDSRQETQYF.

The chain employs TRBV12-3 or TRBV12-4 and TRBJ1-4; TCRdb names TRBD1, which stays unverified in the absence of DNA. This CDR3 is built from 15 residues. Here the CDR3 reads CASSRQGAANEKLFF.

The gene calls are TRBV19 and TRBJ2-1; TCRdb's assignment of TRBD2 cannot be checked, as there is no DNA. The CDR3 is 16 amino acids. The V gene's germline CDR1 is LNHDA and CDR2 SQIVND (reference sequence). CDR3 region: CASSILRGGNYNEQFF.

V gene TRBV20-1 combines with J gene TRBJ2-5; no DNA is available, so the TRBD1 call from TCRdb remains unchecked. The germline V gene encodes CDR1 DFQATT and CDR2 SNEGSKA (reference sequence). This CDR3 is built from 12 residues. CDR3 sequence: CSANPPQETQYF.

This chain links TRBV6-5 with TRBJ2-6. CDR1 and CDR2 from the germline V gene are MNHEY and SVGAGI. The CDR3 sequence is 13 residues long. CDR3 region: CATSDSGANVLTF.

Measured by frequency, this clonotype is medium-sized. V and J are TRBV6-5 and TRBJ1-1. The germline V gene has CDR1 MNHEY and CDR2 SVGAGI. The CDR3 consists of 11 residues. CDR3 sequence reads: CASGPDTEAFF.

The V gene is TRBV6-5, the J gene TRBJ2-2; TCRdb's D gene call, TRBD1, goes unchecked for lack of DNA. The CDR3 has 15 amino acids. CDR1 and CDR2 from the germline V gene are MNHEY and SVGAGI. CDR3 sequence reads: CASSEGGGHTGELFF.

Frequency places this clonotype as medium-sized. CDR3: CATSSTSDEQYF. The chain recombines TRBV15 with TRBJ2-7. This CDR3 has 12 residues. The germline V gene encodes CDR1 LNHNV and CDR2 YYDKDF (reference sequence).

The genes are TRBV7-9 and TRBJ1-5; without DNA, the TCRdb call of TRBD1 cannot be checked. This CDR3 has 13 residues. CDR1 and CDR2 from the germline V gene are SEHNR and FQNEAQ (reference sequence). CDR3 region: CASQGVGDQPQHF.